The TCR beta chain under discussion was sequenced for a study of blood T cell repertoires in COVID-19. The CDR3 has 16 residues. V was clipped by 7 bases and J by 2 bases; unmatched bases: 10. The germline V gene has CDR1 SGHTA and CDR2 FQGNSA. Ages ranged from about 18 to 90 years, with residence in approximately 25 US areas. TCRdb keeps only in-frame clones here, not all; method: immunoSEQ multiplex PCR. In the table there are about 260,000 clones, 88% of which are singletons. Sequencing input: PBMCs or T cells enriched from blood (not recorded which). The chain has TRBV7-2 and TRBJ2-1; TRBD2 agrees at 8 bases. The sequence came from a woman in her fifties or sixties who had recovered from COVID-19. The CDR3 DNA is TGTGCCAGCACCGGAAGCGGGAGTGGGCCCTACAATGAGCAGTTCTTC. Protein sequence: CASTGSGSGPYNEQFF.